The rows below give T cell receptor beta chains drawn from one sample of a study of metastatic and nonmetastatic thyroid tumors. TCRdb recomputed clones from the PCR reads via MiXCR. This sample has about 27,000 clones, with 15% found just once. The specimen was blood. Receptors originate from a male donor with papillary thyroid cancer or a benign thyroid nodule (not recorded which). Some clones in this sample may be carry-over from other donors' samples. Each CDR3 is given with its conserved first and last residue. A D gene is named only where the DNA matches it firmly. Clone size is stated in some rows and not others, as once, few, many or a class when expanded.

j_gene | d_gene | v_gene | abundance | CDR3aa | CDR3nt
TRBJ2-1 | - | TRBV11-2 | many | CASISNRGGRYGEQFF | TGTGCCAGCATCTCCAATAGGGGGGGCCGTTACGGTGAGCAGTTCTTC
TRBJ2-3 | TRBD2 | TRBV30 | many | CAWRLAGFSDTQYF | TGTGCCTGGAGGCTAGCGGGGTTCTCAGATACGCAGTATTTT
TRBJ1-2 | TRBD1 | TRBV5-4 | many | CASSLGALQGYYGYTF | TGTGCCAGCAGCTTGGGGGCCCTACAGGGGTACTATGGCTACACCTTC
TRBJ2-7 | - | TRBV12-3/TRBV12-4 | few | CASRSDSPYEQYF | TGTGCCAGCAGGTCAGACAGCCCCTACGAGCAGTACTTC
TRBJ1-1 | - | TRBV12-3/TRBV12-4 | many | CASSFGTVNTEAFF | TGTGCCAGCAGTTTTGGGACGGTGAACACTGAAGCTTTCTTT
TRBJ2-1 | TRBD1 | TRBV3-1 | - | CAGSHSGQGYNEQFF | TGTGCCGGCAGCCACTCAGGACAGGGGTACAATGAGCAGTTCTTC
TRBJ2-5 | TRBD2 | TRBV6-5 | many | CASSYPGTSGSKETQYF | TGTGCCAGCAGTTACCCGGGGACTAGCGGGAGTAAAGAGACCCAGTACTTC
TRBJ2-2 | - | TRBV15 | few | CATSRERRDGELFF | TGTGCCACCAGCAGGGAAAGGCGTGACGGGGAGCTGTTTTTT
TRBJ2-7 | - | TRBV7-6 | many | CASSMGQGSYEQYF | TGTGCCAGCAGCATGGGCCAGGGCTCCTACGAGCAGTACTTC
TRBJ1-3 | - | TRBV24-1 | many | CATSDTQGSGNTIYF | TGTGCCACCAGTGATACTCAGGGGTCTGGAAACACCATATATTTT
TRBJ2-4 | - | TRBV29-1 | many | CSVEKGQGAKNIQYF | TGCAGCGTTGAGAAGGGCCAAGGGGCCAAAAACATTCAGTACTTC
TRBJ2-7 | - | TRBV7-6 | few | CASSLVPGGWPPQPYEQYF | TGTGCCAGCAGCTTAGTCCCAGGGGGGTGGCCCCCGCAACCCTACGAGCAGTACTTC
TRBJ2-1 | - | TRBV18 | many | CASSPASGVNEQFF | TGTGCCAGCTCACCAGCCTCAGGGGTAAATGAGCAGTTCTTC
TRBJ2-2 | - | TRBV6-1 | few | CASMRRLGDAGELFF | TGTGCCAGTATGCGAAGGTTGGGGGACGCCGGGGAGCTGTTTTTT
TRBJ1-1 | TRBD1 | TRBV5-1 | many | CASSPGTGVTEAFF | TGCGCCAGCAGCCCAGGGACAGGGGTAACTGAAGCTTTCTTT
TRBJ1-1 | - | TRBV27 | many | CASIGWGGMAEAFF | TGTGCCAGCATTGGGTGGGGAGGCATGGCTGAAGCTTTCTTT
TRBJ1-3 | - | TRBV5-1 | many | CASSSTGLSSGNTIYF | TGCGCCAGCAGCTCTACGGGACTCAGCTCTGGAAACACCATATATTTT
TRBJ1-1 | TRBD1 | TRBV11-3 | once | CASSSPGTGAEDFF | TGTGCCAGCAGCTCCCCTGGGACAGGCGCTGAAGATTTCTTT
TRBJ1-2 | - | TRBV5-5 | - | CASTPMGGLSTF | TGTGCCAGCACCCCTATGGGTGGACTCTCCACCTTC
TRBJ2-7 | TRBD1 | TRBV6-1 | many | CASSITTGAVYEQYF | TGTGCCAGCAGTATTACAACAGGGGCGGTCTACGAGCAGTACTTC
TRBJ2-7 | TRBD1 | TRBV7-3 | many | CASSEGTAKAYEQYF | TGTGCCAGCAGCGAAGGGACAGCAAAAGCCTACGAGCAGTACTTC
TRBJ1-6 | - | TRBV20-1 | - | CSARDKGTDNSPLHF | TGCAGTGCTAGAGATAAGGGGACCGATAATTCACCCCTCCACTTT
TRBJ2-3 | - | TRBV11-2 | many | CASSRLQDGFTDTQYF | TGTGCCAGCAGCCGGCTCCAGGACGGTTTCACAGATACGCAGTATTTT
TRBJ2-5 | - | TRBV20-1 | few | CSARAFGGGAYEETQYF | TGCAGTGCTAGAGCTTTCGGGGGCGGGGCATACGAAGAGACCCAGTACTTC
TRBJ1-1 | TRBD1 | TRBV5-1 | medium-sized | CASGQGQGTEAFF | TGCGCCAGCGGACAGGGCCAGGGCACTGAAGCTTTCTTT
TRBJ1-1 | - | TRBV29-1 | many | CSVEEGREAFF | TGCAGCGTTGAAGAAGGTCGGGAAGCTTTCTTT
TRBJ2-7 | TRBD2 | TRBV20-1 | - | CSATGRGLAGGSYEQYF | TGCAGTGCTACTGGCCGGGGACTAGCGGGAGGTTCCTACGAGCAGTACTTC
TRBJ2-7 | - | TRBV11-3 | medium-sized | CASSPEGNLYYEQYF | TGTGCCAGCAGCCCGGAGGGAAACCTCTACTACGAGCAGTACTTC
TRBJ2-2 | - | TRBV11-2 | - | CASSLPPGTTNTGELFF | TGTGCCAGCAGCTTACCCCCGGGTACGACGAACACCGGGGAGTTGTTTTTT
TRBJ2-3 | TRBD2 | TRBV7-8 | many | CASSRLAGAADTQYF | TGTGCCAGCAGCCGACTAGCGGGAGCGGCAGATACGCAGTATTTT
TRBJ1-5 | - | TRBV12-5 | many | CASGPPSTHSNQPQHF | TGTGCTAGTGGTCCCCCCAGCACTCATAGCAATCAGCCCCAGCATTTT
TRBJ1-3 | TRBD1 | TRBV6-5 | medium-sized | CASSYGQGSGNTIYF | TGTGCCAGCAGTTACGGACAGGGATCTGGAAACACCATATATTTT
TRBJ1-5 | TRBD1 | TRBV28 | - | CASSPGTGYQPQHF | TGTGCCAGCAGCCCCGGGACAGGATATCAGCCCCAGCATTTT
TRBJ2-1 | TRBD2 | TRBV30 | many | CAWRRGGTYNEQFF | TGTGCCTGGAGGCGGGGGGGCACCTACAATGAGCAGTTCTTC
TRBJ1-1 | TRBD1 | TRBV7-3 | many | CASSAKTGANTEAFF | TGTGCCAGCAGCGCCAAGACAGGGGCCAACACTGAAGCTTTCTTT
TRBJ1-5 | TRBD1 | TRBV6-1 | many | CASRGQGNQPQHF | TGTGCCAGCAGAGGACAGGGCAATCAGCCCCAGCATTTT
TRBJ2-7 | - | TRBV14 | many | CASSHGGRLEQYF | TGTGCCAGCAGCCATGGGGGGAGATTGGAGCAGTACTTC
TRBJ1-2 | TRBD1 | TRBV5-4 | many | CASSLESSSGTGDTF | TGTGCCAGCAGCTTGGAATCATCATCCGGGACAGGGGACACCTTC
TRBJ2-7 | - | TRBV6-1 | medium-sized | CASSEFGRTYEQYF | TGTGCCAGCAGTGAATTTGGCCGAACCTACGAGCAGTACTTC
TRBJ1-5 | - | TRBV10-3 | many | CAISDEGSQPQHF | TGTGCCATCAGTGATGAAGGTTCCCAGCCCCAGCATTTT
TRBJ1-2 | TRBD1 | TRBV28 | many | CASSFPPGQGDGYTF | TGTGCCAGCAGTTTTCCCCCCGGACAGGGAGATGGCTACACCTTC
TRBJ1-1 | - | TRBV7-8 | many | CASQNTEAFF | TGTGCCAGCCAGAACACTGAAGCTTTCTTT
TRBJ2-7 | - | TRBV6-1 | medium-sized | CASSGVGGLVLYEQYF | TGTGCCAGCAGTGGCGTGGGGGGGCTGGTCCTCTACGAGCAGTACTTC
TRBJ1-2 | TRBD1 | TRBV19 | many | CASSSTGDYGYTF | TGTGCCAGTAGTTCAACAGGGGACTATGGCTACACCTTC
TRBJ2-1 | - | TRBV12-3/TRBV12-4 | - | CARSWDTVAFF | TGTGCCAGAAGTTGGGACACCGTTGCGTTCTTC
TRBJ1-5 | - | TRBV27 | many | CASNNPGGLQPQHF | TGTGCCAGCAATAATCCGGGGGGGCTACAGCCCCAGCATTTT
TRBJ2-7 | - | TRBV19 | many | CASSFFDSPPNEQYF | TGTGCCAGTAGTTTCTTCGACAGTCCCCCTAACGAGCAGTACTTC
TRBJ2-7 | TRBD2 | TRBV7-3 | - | CASSSSGGECEQYF | TGTGCCAGTAGCTCCAGCGGGGGGGAGTGCGAGCAGTACTTC
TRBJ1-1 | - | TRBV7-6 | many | CASSFGSIGGPNTEAFF | TGTGCCAGCAGCTTTGGATCCATAGGGGGTCCGAACACTGAAGCTTTCTTT
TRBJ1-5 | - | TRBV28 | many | CASSLSYQPQHF | TGTGCCAGCAGTTTATCTTATCAGCCCCAGCATTTT
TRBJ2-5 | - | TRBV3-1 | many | CASSPLWPAQETQYF | TGTGCCAGCAGCCCCCTATGGCCCGCCCAAGAGACCCAGTACTTC
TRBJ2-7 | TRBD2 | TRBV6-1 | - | CASSELAGGSYEQYF | TGTGCCAGCAGTGAATTAGCGGGGGGCTCCTACGAGCAGTACTTC
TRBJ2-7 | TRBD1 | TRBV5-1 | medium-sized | CASSLEGQGRNYEQYF | TGCGCCAGCAGCTTGGAAGGACAGGGCAGGAACTACGAGCAGTACTTC